This T cell receptor (beta chain) was retrieved from a study of T cell changes during pregnancy in multiple sclerosis. This CDR3 has 10 amino acids. Germline V CDR1 and CDR2: SEHNR, FQNEAQ (reference sequence). The assay was immunoSEQ multiplex PCR, and TCRdb's table has in-frame clones only and misses some. This sample has approximately 70,000 clones, with about nine tenths found just once. Sequenced material: peripheral blood, taken in the second trimester of pregnancy. This sequence joins TRBV7-9 and TRBJ1-1; D uncertain. This receptor was taken from a female donor with multiple sclerosis, enrolled in a pregnancy study. CDR3 amino acids: CAAQETEAFF. In DNA form, the CDR3 reads TGTGCAGCTCAGGAAACTGAAGCTTTCTTT.